The source of this T cell receptor (beta chain) is a study of shared clonotypes between healthy human individuals. CDR1 and CDR2 from the germline V gene are SGHVS and FQNEAQ. V shed 1 base, J shed 3 bases, and the junction held 8 bases outside the gene matches. This CDR3 is 16 amino acids long. Some clones are missing from TCRdb's copy, which holds only in-frame ones; the method was immunoSEQ multiplex PCR. The repertoire holds about 1.4 million clones, with 96% as singletons. Sequencing was carried out using naive CD4+ T cells sorted from blood. Noted subset: CD45RA+ positively selected. This chain connects TRBV7-8 to TRBJ2-7; 8 bases are a match to TRBD1. This sequence was found in a man under 40 in good health. The CDR3 nucleotides are TGTGCCAGCAGCTTAGTAGGACAGGGACGCTTCTACGAGCAGTACTTC. Translated: CASSLVGQGRFYEQYF.